This T cell receptor beta chain was recovered during a study of OX40 agonist ivuxolimab in advanced cancers. Sequencing used immunoSEQ multiplex PCR; TCRdb keeps in-frame clones, though not all of them. The sample carries 20,000 to 30,000 clones, about 88% recorded once. Germline-derived CDR1 and CDR2 are SGHRS and YFSETQ. The V gene end was trimmed by 4 bases and the J gene end by 4 bases; junction bases not matched to a gene: 9. There are 15 residues in the CDR3. This clonotype was obtained from an adult with an advanced solid tumor such as melanoma, head and neck, liver or kidney cancer. The chain recombines TRBV5-1 with TRBJ2-7; 9 nucleotides line up with TRBD1. Sample: CD4+ or CD8+ T cells sorted from blood, taken in a trial of the OX40 agonist ivuxolimab. DNA for the CDR3: TGCGCCAGCAGCGGGGGACAGGGTTTTTCTTACGAGCAGTACTTC. This gives the protein CASSGGQGFSYEQYF.